One TCR beta chain is described in this entry. Its antigen is currently not known. Mismatch with germline at one junction end may stem from a read error. This entry comes from a study of OX40 agonist ivuxolimab in advanced cancers. For the study in its entirety: Ivuxolimab was an agonistic, fully human IgG2 monoclonal antibody directed against OX40 (CD134), a costimulatory receptor. The paper reports the monotherapy dose-escalation portion (N = 52 patients) of the phase I ivuxolimab trial. Prior anti-PD-1, anti-PD-L1 or anti-CTLA-4 therapy was permitted, and approximately 42% of dose-escalation patients had received checkpoint inhibitors. The point of sequencing TCRbeta in the periphery was to test whether ivuxolimab changed TCR sequence diversity and drove clonal T-cell expansion. The dose-escalation cohort was about 87% male with a mean age of about 58 years, ranging from 23 to 79. Three dose-escalation patients achieved partial responses, one with hepatocellular carcinoma and two with cutaneous melanoma. Among the approximately 54 dose-escalation patients, some 19 had hepatocellular carcinoma, roughly 15 melanoma, 9 renal cell carcinoma and 9 head and neck cancer. Intravenous ivuxolimab was administered to patients every 2 weeks at six dose levels: 0.01, 0.1, 0.3, 1.5, 3 and 10 mg/kg. Study-level results and caveats: Low levels of normalized T-cell clonal expansion were also seen in some nonresponding patients. Partial responders in the 0.1-3.0 mg/kg groups had among the lowest normalized peripheral clonal expansion, especially among CD8+ T cells. After ivuxolimab, CD8+ T cells had more expanded clones than CD4+ T cells on average. The antigen specificity of the clonally expanded peripheral T cells was not determined. At doses of 0.1 to 3.0 mg/kg, clonal expansion of both CD4+ and CD8+ blood T cells was observed from baseline to week 6.

CDR1 and CDR2 are read off the germline V gene (reference sequence) as LNHNV and YYDKDF. Inclusive of the bounding cysteine and phenylalanine, the CDR3 is 14 residues long. Only the CDR3 region is kept as DNA, spanning 42 bases read in frame from base 1. Patients with autoimmune disease history or receiving systemic immunosuppression were excluded from the trial. Peripheral blood for TCR sequencing was collected from all dose cohorts at baseline, on cycle 4 day 1, and on cycle 7 day 1. Samples were obtained from an open-label, multicenter, first-in-human phase I dose-escalation trial of ivuxolimab. Adults with locally advanced or metastatic melanoma, renal cell, hepatocellular, or head and neck squamous cell carcinoma were enrolled in the trial. Before TCR sequencing, CD4+ T cells and CD8+ T cells from peripheral blood were sorted into separate populations. Genomic DNA was isolated from the sorted cells so that the TCRbeta CDR3 region could be sequenced. The immunoSEQ Assay was used for sequencing of TCRbeta CDR3 regions. The table comes from immuneACCESS by way of TCRdb, which keeps in-frame sequences with V and J called. Part of the clones is missing from these tables; in studies checked, under half for an unresolved V gene and the rest for unknown reasons. The sample table lists about 100,000 clones, approximately 90% of them with a count of one. Jointly, the top ten make up 0.54% of the sample.

The chain uses TRBV15 and TRBJ2-7; TRBD2 could be the D gene, as 6 bases match. The sample in question was CD4+ or CD8+ T cells sorted from blood, obtained in a trial of the OX40 agonist ivuxolimab. The TCR was taken from an adult with an advanced solid tumor such as melanoma, head and neck, liver or kidney cancer. DNA sequence: TGTGCCACAAGCAGAGAGGAGGGCCCCTACGAGCAGTACTTC. The resulting protein is CATSREEGPYEQYF.